This T cell receptor (beta chain) was identified in a study of blood T cells in healthy people across ages. The study, taken as a whole, reports: The donors' CMV status was not determined, possibly confounding changes in expanded clonotypes. Fewer expanded clones and more diversity marked long-lived versus aged donors. Diversity of TCR beta per million T cells declined in a roughly linear way with age.

Regarding this clonotype: Its antigen remains unidentified.

With a J-beta primer mix and a sample-barcoded 5' primer, a second PCR ran about 7 to 12 cycles. TCRdb reprocessed the 5' RACE reads with MiXCR, giving one entry per CDR3 protein. The profile covers 700,000 to 850,000 distinct CDR3 sequences, with roughly 40% appearing a single time and around 13% taken by the ten largest. The CDR3 consists of 13 residues. Trimming left V 7 bases short and J 4 bases short, with 11 bases between. From germline, CDR1 is MDHEN and CDR2 SYDVKM. This receptor was taken from a man between 18 and 29 years old in good health. The material sequenced was blood. The chain recombines TRBV28 with TRBJ1-5; no clear D. CDR3 DNA: TGTGCCAGCAACGGGGATCGAAATCAGCCCCAGCATTTT. It is translated as CASNGDRNQPQHF.